This paragraph reports one TCR beta chain. Its specificity is unknown. Looked up from germline, CDR1 is SGHVS and CDR2 is FQNEAQ. The CDR3 extends over 14 amino acids. J gave up 5 bases and V 5 bases, and 5 bases lay outside the gene matches. PCR primers comprised 60 Vbeta and 13 Jbeta primers. Generated by immunoSEQ multiplex PCR, the TCRdb table keeps only in-frame clones and is missing some. This table has some 140,000 clones, approximately 80% appearing once. This entry is derived from a study of cytomegalovirus exposure and HLA in healthy donors. Findings and limits, study-wide: There were a few CMV-associated chains whose specificity for CMV antigens was confirmed in vitro. A highly shared variant cluster was judged a likely technical artifact.

The rearrangement links TRBV7-8 to TRBJ2-3; 9 bases line up with TRBD1. The TCR originated in a man aged 25 to 40 in good health and CMV-seropositive. Sequencing was performed on PBMCs. The CDR3 protein is CASSLQGAGDTQYF. CDR3 sequence (DNA): TGTGCCAGCAGCCTACAGGGGGCGGGAGATACGCAGTATTTT.